The present T cell receptor (beta chain) was sequenced within a study of blood T cell repertoires in COVID-19 (dated by TCRdb to 2018 to 2020). About the study as a whole: The collaborator samples originated in the United States, Italy and Spain and spanned the acute and convalescent phases of COVID-19. The material from the prospective study consisted of cDNA or gDNA derived from T cells, B-cell-depleted T cells, or PBMCs. Subjects who had been exposed to COVID-19, were actively infected with it, or had recovered from it provided the deeply sampled blood TCRbeta repertoires that made up the dataset. The repertoires were made available in a free public database intended to serve as a resource for research on the immune response to SARS-CoV-2. Samples came from the ongoing ImmuneRACE study (first 160 participants) plus 1,254 subjects from 6 global collaborators. Nearly every sample came with metadata listing a de-identified subject ID, COVID-19 status, age in years and sex. Where HLA class I and class II types were available, the types were taken from metadata supplied by the sample provider, not from assay-based typing.

What the authors observed across the whole study: Clinical and demographic metadata were provided uncurated, with the amount varying by source and participant.

Each collaborating institution followed its own protocols to collect whole blood in K2EDTA tubes. For TCRbeta analysis, collaborator samples were shipped as frozen whole blood, as isolated PBMCs, or as DNA extracted from either sample type. TCRbeta CDR3 regions were amplified from genomic DNA by means of the immunoSEQ Assay, a bias-controlled multiplex PCR. As for how the authors treated the data: The number of nucleated cells in each sample was estimated by amplification of reference gene primers within the assay. Sequence reads were collapsed and filtered to measure the absolute abundance of every unique TCRbeta CDR3 rearrangement. For each sample, productive Simpson clonality was calculated as the square root of Simpson's diversity index across productive rearrangements. This immuneACCESS table, as held by TCRdb, lists in-frame sequences with V and J called but not all clones. Of the missing ones, under half trace to an unresolved V gene in checked studies; the others have no known cause. The DNA gave D and trimming, while V, J and clone size come from that table. The sample table contains 200,000 to 300,000 clones; only one count was recorded for approximately 87% of them. Of the sample, 5.5% to 8% is held by the ten largest clones.

For this clone: Its antigen is unknown. No base-level quality is on record; no much larger clone is a single base apart.

Taken from cysteine to phenylalanine, the CDR3 has 13 residues. The only DNA kept is the CDR3, 39 bases in frame from the first base. V lost 6 bases and J lost 7 bases, and the count of bases not matched to a germline gene is 8. Via the germline V gene, CDR1 is MNHEY and CDR2 SVGAGI. This chain is built from TRBV6-5 and TRBJ2-5; a stretch of 7 junction bases matches TRBD2. What was sequenced was peripheral blood. This sequence originates from a man aged 55 to 70 with acute or convalescent COVID-19. The CDR3 reads CASRSRGGGTQYF. The nucleotide sequence reads TGTGCCAGCAGATCCCGCGGGGGAGGGACCCAGTACTTC.